This T cell receptor beta chain was profiled in a study of T cells in Graves' hyperthyroidism and ophthalmopathy. Broader study findings: Before onset, ophthalmopathy was predicted by the model a median 6.5 months earlier. Expanded thyroid clonotypes (above 0.001) were mostly also found in blood.

Germline CDR1 is LGHNT and CDR2 is FRNRAP. V was shortened by 0 bases and J by 7 bases, with 18 bases between the two germline ends. The CDR3 consists of 16 residues. Stability of Graves' hyperthyroidism was defined as absent ophthalmopathy progression within 18 months. Fresh peripheral blood, approximately 10 ml, yielded the PBMCs. This clonotype was detected ten times or more. Its antigen is not known. The TCR beta CDR3 regions underwent amplification using RNA transcripts as the source. A set of HTBI primers served as the primers for a first-round RT-PCR of the TCR CDR3. TCRdb recomputed calls from the multiplex PCR reads with MiXCR, one row per CDR3 protein. The sample consists of about 560,000 distinct CDR3 sequences, around a sixth of them appearing once.

Sequenced sample: blood. The receptor was isolated from a woman in her 30s with Graves' hyperthyroidism. The V and J genes are TRBV12-5 and TRBJ1-2; no definite D call. CDR3 sequence reads: CASGLVLNSLPRGYTF. CDR3 DNA sequence: TGTGCTAGTGGTTTGGTACTAAACAGTCTGCCCCGTGGCTACACCTTC. Looking up the rest from reference TRBV12-5 and TRBJ1-2 gives the full variable domain: DARVTQTPRHKVTEMGQEVTMRCQPILGHNTVFWYRQTMMQGLELLAYFRNRAPLDDSGMPKDRFSAEMPDATLATLKIQPSEPRDSAVYFCASGLVLNSLPRGYTFGSGTRLTVV.